The rows below give T cell receptor beta chains drawn from one sample of a study of shared clonotypes between healthy human individuals. Produced via immunoSEQ multiplex PCR; TCRdb's table is partial and in-frame only. The profile covers some 1.4 million clones, with over 95% appearing a single time and over 1% taken by the ten largest. Input material: naive CD4+ T cells sorted from blood. These receptors originate from a man younger than 40 in good health. Both conserved end residues are part of each CDR3. The D gene is left open where the match is weak. Size is stated for part of the rows, as once, few or many counts, or as a class when the clone is expanded.

J gene | V gene | D gene | clone size | CDR3 protein | CDR3 DNA
TRBJ1-2 | TRBV28 | NA | NA | CASSGNYGYTF | TGTGCCAGCAGTGGAAACTATGGCTACACCTTC
TRBJ1-5 | TRBV28 | NA | once | CASSLYPGGSNQPQHF | TGTGCCAGCAGTTTATACCCGGGGGGTAGCAATCAGCCCCAGCATTTT
TRBJ2-2 | TRBV9 | TRBD1 | NA | CASSETGTGPTGELFF | TGTGCCAGCAGCGAAACCGGGACAGGGCCAACCGGGGAGCTGTTTTTT
TRBJ2-2 | TRBV2 | TRBD1 | NA | CASSKWADRGNTGELFF | TGTGCCAGCAGTAAATGGGCGGACAGGGGGAACACCGGGGAGCTGTTTTTT
TRBJ1-1 | TRBV6-1 | NA | NA | CASRIKTGRETEAFF | TGTGCCAGCCGGATTAAGACAGGCCGCGAGACTGAAGCTTTCTTT
TRBJ2-1 | TRBV15 | TRBD2 | NA | CATSRDRTSGHNEQFF | TGTGCCACCAGCAGAGATCGGACTAGCGGACACAATGAGCAGTTCTTC
TRBJ2-3 | TRBV7-9 | NA | NA | CASSPGLSTDTQYF | TGTGCCAGCAGCCCCGGACTAAGCACAGATACGCAGTATTTT
TRBJ2-5 | TRBV28 | TRBD1 | NA | CASSQGAKETQYF | TGTGCCAGCAGTCAGGGGGCTAAAGAGACCCAGTACTTC
TRBJ1-5 | TRBV2 | NA | NA | CASSDRGFGNQPQHF | TGTGCCAGCAGTGACAGGGGATTTGGCAATCAGCCCCAGCATTTT
TRBJ2-2 | TRBV4-3 | NA | NA | CASSQDGYTGELFF | TGCGCCAGCAGCCAAGACGGATATACCGGGGAGCTGTTTTTT
TRBJ2-1 | TRBV27 | TRBD2 | NA | CASSTYLTSGSGNEQFF | TGTGCCAGCAGTACCTACCTTACTAGCGGGAGTGGCAATGAGCAGTTCTTC
TRBJ2-1 | TRBV28 | TRBD2 | NA | CASSVSLAGSPNEQFF | TGTGCCAGCAGTGTCTCACTAGCGGGATCTCCGAATGAGCAGTTCTTC
TRBJ2-3 | TRBV4-1 | NA | once | CASSQGRGSPSTDTQYF | TGCGCCAGCAGCCAAGGCCGGGGGAGCCCTAGCACAGATACGCAGTATTTT
TRBJ2-4 | TRBV15 | NA | NA | CATSRGNIQYF | TGTGCCACCAGCCGGGGCAACATTCAGTACTTC
TRBJ2-1 | TRBV11-1 | NA | NA | CASSLLRHNEQFF | TGTGCCAGCAGCTTACTCAGACACAATGAGCAGTTCTTC
TRBJ2-3 | TRBV7-9 | TRBD1 | NA | CASSPTTAGTGADTQYF | TGTGCCAGCAGCCCCACCACCGCCGGGACAGGGGCAGATACGCAGTATTTT
TRBJ2-7 | TRBV5-4 | NA | once | CASSPESSDEQYF | TGTGCCAGCAGCCCGGAGTCGTCCGACGAGCAGTACTTC
TRBJ2-2 | TRBV4-1 | TRBD1 | NA | CASSQEWLGGTGLTGELFF | TGCGCCAGCAGCCAAGAGTGGTTAGGCGGGACAGGGCTTACCGGGGAGCTGTTTTTT
TRBJ1-1 | TRBV5-1 | NA | NA | CASSFTQEYTEAFF | TGCGCCAGCAGCTTTACACAGGAGTACACTGAAGCTTTCTTT
TRBJ1-1 | TRBV30 | NA | NA | CAWSVPGVTEAFF | TGTGCCTGGAGTGTACCGGGGGTCACTGAAGCTTTCTTT
TRBJ2-1 | TRBV20-1 | NA | NA | CSARVVSEQFF | TGCAGTGCTAGAGTAGTTAGTGAGCAGTTCTTC
TRBJ2-3 | TRBV10-3 | NA | NA | CAISDVPRSTDTQYF | TGTGCCATCAGTGACGTCCCTCGTAGCACAGATACGCAGTATTTT
TRBJ2-7 | TRBV7-2 | NA | NA | CASSTSGYEQYF | TGTGCCAGCAGCACGAGTGGGTACGAGCAGTACTTC
TRBJ2-2 | TRBV11-2 | TRBD1 | NA | CASSLDRDVWDSYTGELFF | TGTGCCAGCAGCTTAGATCGGGATGTTTGGGACAGCTACACCGGGGAGCTGTTTTTT
TRBJ2-7 | TRBV10-3 | TRBD2 | NA | CAISDLGTNSYEQYF | TGTGCCATCAGTGATCTTGGGACTAACTCCTACGAGCAGTACTTC
TRBJ2-5 | TRBV5-4 | TRBD2 | NA | CASSFGAGTQETQYF | TGTGCCAGCAGCTTCGGAGCGGGGACCCAAGAGACCCAGTACTTC
TRBJ2-3 | TRBV2 | NA | NA | CASGGLYTQYF | TGTGCCAGCGGTGGACTATATACGCAGTATTTT
TRBJ2-6 | TRBV5-6 | NA | NA | CASSLDWGAAGANVLTF | TGTGCCAGCAGCTTGGATTGGGGGGCAGCTGGGGCCAACGTCCTGACTTTC
TRBJ2-3 | TRBV6-5 | NA | NA | CASSSHREADTQYF | TGTGCCAGCAGTTCGCACAGGGAAGCAGATACGCAGTATTTT
TRBJ2-1 | TRBV15 | TRBD2 | NA | CATSRDQLAGVIDEQFF | TGTGCCACCAGCCGAGATCAACTAGCGGGAGTCATCGATGAGCAGTTCTTC
TRBJ1-5 | TRBV5-1 | NA | NA | CASSYDTGPQHF | TGCGCCAGCAGCTATGACACCGGGCCCCAGCATTTT
TRBJ2-3 | TRBV5-4 | NA | NA | CASSLGQYTDTQYF | TGTGCCAGCAGCTTGGGGCAGTACACAGATACGCAGTATTTT
TRBJ2-5 | TRBV5-6 | NA | NA | CASSLPGPAQETQYF | TGTGCCAGCAGCTTACCGGGACCAGCACAAGAGACCCAGTACTTC
TRBJ2-1 | TRBV6-5 | NA | once | CASSYSSTSYNEQFF | TGTGCCAGCAGTTACTCGAGTACTAGCTACAATGAGCAGTTCTTC
TRBJ2-3 | TRBV7-2 | TRBD1 | NA | CASSLRDRGRVTDTQYF | TGTGCCAGCAGCTTACGGGACAGGGGGCGCGTGACAGATACGCAGTATTTT
TRBJ2-7 | TRBV5-6 | TRBD1 | NA | CASSLVVGGGEQYF | TGTGCCAGCAGCTTGGTCGTAGGGGGCGGCGAGCAGTACTTC
TRBJ2-1 | TRBV2 | NA | NA | CASGSGTIDYNEQFF | TGTGCCAGCGGGTCGGGGACGATCGATTACAATGAGCAGTTCTTC
TRBJ1-5 | TRBV6-5 | NA | NA | CASSPGGGYQPQHF | TGTGCCAGCAGCCCCGGAGGGGGGTATCAGCCCCAGCATTTT
TRBJ2-5 | TRBV29-1 | TRBD2 | NA | CSVLGGRTKGETQYF | TGCAGCGTTCTGGGCGGGAGGACTAAGGGAGAGACCCAGTACTTC
TRBJ2-7 | TRBV5-1 | NA | NA | CASSLVGGVYEQYF | TGCGCCAGCAGCTTGGTAGGGGGAGTCTACGAGCAGTACTTC
TRBJ2-7 | TRBV28 | NA | NA | CASSALTGYYEQYF | TGTGCCAGCAGTGCCCTAACAGGGTACTACGAGCAGTACTTC
TRBJ2-7 | TRBV2 | NA | NA | CASSEPGSHEQYF | TGTGCCAGCAGTGAACCGGGATCCCACGAGCAGTACTTC
TRBJ2-3 | TRBV28 | NA | NA | CASSYSLERRTDTQYF | TGTGCCAGCAGTTATTCTCTGGAGCGGCGCACAGATACGCAGTATTTT
TRBJ1-4 | TRBV7-9 | NA | NA | CASSLFSSGNEKLFF | TGTGCCAGCAGCTTATTTTCGAGCGGGAATGAAAAACTGTTTTTT
TRBJ1-2 | TRBV7-8 | NA | NA | CASSKLTVGVDGYTF | TGTGCCAGCAGCAAGCTGACAGTTGGAGTTGATGGCTACACCTTC
TRBJ2-3 | TRBV18 | NA | NA | CASSSTTGLGTDTQYF | TGTGCCAGCTCATCTACAACAGGGTTGGGCACAGATACGCAGTATTTT
TRBJ2-7 | TRBV11-2 | NA | NA | CASSPTGSYEQYF | TGTGCCAGCAGCCCCACTGGGTCCTACGAGCAGTACTTC
TRBJ2-2 | TRBV6-5 | TRBD1 | NA | CASSWDRSVGGELFF | TGTGCCAGCAGTTGGGACAGGTCGGTTGGCGGGGAGCTGTTTTTT
TRBJ2-3 | TRBV27 | TRBD2 | NA | CASSSYRLAGTDTQYF | TGTGCCAGCAGTTCCTATCGACTAGCGGGCACAGATACGCAGTATTTT
TRBJ2-7 | TRBV6-1 | NA | NA | CASTGPAYEQYF | TGTGCCAGCACCGGGCCCGCCTACGAGCAGTACTTC
TRBJ2-3 | TRBV10-3 | TRBD2 | NA | CAISERLAGRPADTQYF | TGTGCCATCAGTGAGCGCCTAGCGGGCCGGCCGGCAGATACGCAGTATTTT
TRBJ2-1 | TRBV19 | NA | once | CASSGGLNEQFF | TGTGCCAGTAGTGGGGGTTTAAATGAGCAGTTCTTC
TRBJ2-7 | TRBV9 | TRBD2 | NA | CASSQDSGRPYEQYF | TGTGCCAGCAGCCAAGATAGCGGGAGACCCTACGAGCAGTACTTC